A single sample gave rise to the 5 T cell receptor beta chains below, sequenced in a study of T cells in Graves' hyperthyroidism and ophthalmopathy. Amplification of TCR beta CDR3 regions was performed using RNA transcripts as template. HTBI primers were employed in a first-round RT-PCR of the TCR CDR3. TCRdb called the multiplex PCR reads again in MiXCR, with one record for every CDR3 protein. Among some 370,000 distinct CDR3 sequences listed, over 13% were seen once. Sequencing was performed on blood. These receptors were taken from a man over 45 with Graves' ophthalmopathy.

This clonotype has at least ten counts. The chain recombines TRBV7-8 with TRBJ1-1; no reliable D call. Trimming took 3 bases from V and 1 from J, leaving 6 bases between them. Germline V gene sequence: CDR1 SGHVS, CDR2 FQNEAQ. CDR3 length equals 13 residues. CDR3 loop: CASSLRENTEAFF. The CDR3 DNA reads as TGTGCCAGCAGCTTGCGGGAGAACACTGAAGCTTTCTTT.

The gene calls are TRBV6-5 and TRBJ2-2, with a possible D match to TRBD2 (5 bases). CDR3 length equals 14 residues. Trimming took 5 bases from V and 7 from J, leaving 14 bases between them. CDR1 and CDR2 from the germline V gene are MNHEY and SVGAGI. CDR3 sequence reads: CASSTGLAGGELFF. The DNA of the CDR3 is TGTGCCAGCAGTACTGGACTGGCCGGCGGGGAGCTGTTTTTT.

The table lists this clonotype with a few counts. The CDR3 protein is CASSQDPGGITGELFF. In DNA form, the CDR3 reads TGCGCCAGCAGCCAAGACCCGGGAGGGATTACCGGGGAGCTGTTTTTT. The chain employs TRBV4-1 and TRBJ2-2; TRBD2 matches at 8 bases. The length of the CDR3 is 16 residues. Losses at the gene ends were 0 bases for V and 5 bases for J; bases not matched to a gene: 5. Germline CDR1 MGHRA, CDR2 YSYEKL.

This clonotype was counted a few times. The CDR3 DNA sequence: TGTGCCAGCAGTGAGGGTCGGACTAGCGGGAGTACCAACCAAGAGACCCAGTACTTC. Residues: CASSEGRTSGSTNQETQYF. The chain couples TRBV6-1 to TRBJ2-5, with 13 bases matching TRBD2. CDR1 and CDR2 from the germline V gene are MNHNS and SASEGT. V lost 3 bases, J lost 0 bases, and 10 bases stayed unmatched. The CDR3 length is 19 residues.

The chain is built from TRBV9 and TRBJ2-7, with D hard to call. The CDR3 is 12 amino acids. Germline CDR1 reads SGDLS; CDR2 reads YYNGEE. Trimming removed 3 bases from V and 7 bases from J, with 11 bases in between. CDR3 sequence: CASSAAHGEQYF. For the CDR3, the DNA is TGTGCCAGCAGCGCCGCCCATGGGGAGCAGTACTTC.